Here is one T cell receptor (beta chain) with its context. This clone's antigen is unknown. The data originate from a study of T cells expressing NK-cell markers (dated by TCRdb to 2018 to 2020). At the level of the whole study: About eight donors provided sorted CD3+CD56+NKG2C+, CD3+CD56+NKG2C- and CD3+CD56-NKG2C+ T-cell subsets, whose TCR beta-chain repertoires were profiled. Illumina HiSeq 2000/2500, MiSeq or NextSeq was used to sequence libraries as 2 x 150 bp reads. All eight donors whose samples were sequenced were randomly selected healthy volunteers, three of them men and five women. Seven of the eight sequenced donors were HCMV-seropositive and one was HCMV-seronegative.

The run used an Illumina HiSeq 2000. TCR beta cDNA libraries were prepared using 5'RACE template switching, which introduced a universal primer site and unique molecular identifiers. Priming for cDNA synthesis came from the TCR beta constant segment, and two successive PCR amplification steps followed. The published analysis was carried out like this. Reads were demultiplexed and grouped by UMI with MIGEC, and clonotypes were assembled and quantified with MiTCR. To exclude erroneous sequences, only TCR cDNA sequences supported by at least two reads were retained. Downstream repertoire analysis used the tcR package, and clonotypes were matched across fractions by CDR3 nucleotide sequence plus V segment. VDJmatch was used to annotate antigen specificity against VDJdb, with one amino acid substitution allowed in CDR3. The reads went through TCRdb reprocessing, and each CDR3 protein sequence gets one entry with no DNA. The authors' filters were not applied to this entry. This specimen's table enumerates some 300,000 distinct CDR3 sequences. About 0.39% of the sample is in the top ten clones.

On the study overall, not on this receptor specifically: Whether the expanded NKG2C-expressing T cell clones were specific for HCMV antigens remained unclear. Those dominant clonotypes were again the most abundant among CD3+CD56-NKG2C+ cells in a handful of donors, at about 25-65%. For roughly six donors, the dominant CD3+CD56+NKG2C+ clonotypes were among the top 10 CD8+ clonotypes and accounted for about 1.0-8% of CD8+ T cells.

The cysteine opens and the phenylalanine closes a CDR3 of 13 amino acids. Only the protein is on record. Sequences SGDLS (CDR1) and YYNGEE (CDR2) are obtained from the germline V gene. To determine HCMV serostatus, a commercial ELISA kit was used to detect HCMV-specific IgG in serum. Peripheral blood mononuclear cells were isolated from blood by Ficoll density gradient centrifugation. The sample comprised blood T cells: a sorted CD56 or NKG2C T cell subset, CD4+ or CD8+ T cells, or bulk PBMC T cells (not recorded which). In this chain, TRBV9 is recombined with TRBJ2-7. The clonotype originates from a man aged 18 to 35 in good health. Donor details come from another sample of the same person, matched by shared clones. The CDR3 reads CASSLRPHYEQYF.